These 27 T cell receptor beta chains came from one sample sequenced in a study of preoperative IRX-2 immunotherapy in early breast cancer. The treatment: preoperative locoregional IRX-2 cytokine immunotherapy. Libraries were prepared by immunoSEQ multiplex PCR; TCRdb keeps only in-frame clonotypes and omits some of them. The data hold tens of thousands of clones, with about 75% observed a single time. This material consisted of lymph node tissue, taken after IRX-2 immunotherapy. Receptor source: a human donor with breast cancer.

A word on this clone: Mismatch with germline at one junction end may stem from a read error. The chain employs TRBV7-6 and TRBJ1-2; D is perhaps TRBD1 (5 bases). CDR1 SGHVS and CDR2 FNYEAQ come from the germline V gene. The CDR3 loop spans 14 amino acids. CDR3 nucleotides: TGTGTCAGCAGCCCAGGGACGGATATGAATGGCTACACCTTC. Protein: CVSSPGTDMNGYTF.

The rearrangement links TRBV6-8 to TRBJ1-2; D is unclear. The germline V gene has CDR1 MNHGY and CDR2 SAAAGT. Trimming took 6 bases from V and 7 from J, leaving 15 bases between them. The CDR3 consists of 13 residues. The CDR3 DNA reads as TGTGCCAGCAGCTCCGCGAGGAGTCGTGGCTACACCTTC. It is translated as CASSSARSRGYTF.

CDR3 protein: CSIQGTFYGYTF. For the CDR3, the DNA is TGCAGCATACAGGGGACTTTTTATGGCTACACCTTC. The rearrangement links TRBV29-1 to TRBJ1-2, with 7 bases lining up with TRBD1. The junction had 8 bases not matched to a gene; V was cut back by 8 bases and J by 5 bases. The CDR3 runs 12 residues. From germline, CDR1 is SQVTM and CDR2 ANQGSEA.

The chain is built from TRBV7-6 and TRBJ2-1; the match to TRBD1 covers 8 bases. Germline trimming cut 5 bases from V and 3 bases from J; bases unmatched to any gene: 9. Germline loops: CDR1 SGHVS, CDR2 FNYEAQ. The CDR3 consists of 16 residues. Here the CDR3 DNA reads TGTGCCAGCAGCGCATTAGGACAGGGTATCTACAATGAGCAGTTCTTC. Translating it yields CASSALGQGIYNEQFF.

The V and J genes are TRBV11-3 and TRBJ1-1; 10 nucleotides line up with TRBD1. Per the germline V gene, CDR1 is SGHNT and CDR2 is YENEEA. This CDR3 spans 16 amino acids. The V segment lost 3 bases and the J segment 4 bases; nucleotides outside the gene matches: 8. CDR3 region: CASSLGQGSRSTEAFF. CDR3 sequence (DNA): TGTGCCAGCAGCTTGGGACAGGGGAGTAGGAGCACTGAAGCTTTCTTT.

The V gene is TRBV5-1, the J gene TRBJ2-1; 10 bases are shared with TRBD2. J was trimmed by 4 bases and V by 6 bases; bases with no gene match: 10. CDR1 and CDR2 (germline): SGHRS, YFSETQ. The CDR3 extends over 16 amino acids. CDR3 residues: CASKEIAGGMYNEQFF. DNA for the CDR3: TGCGCCAGCAAGGAGATAGCGGGAGGAATGTACAATGAGCAGTTCTTC.

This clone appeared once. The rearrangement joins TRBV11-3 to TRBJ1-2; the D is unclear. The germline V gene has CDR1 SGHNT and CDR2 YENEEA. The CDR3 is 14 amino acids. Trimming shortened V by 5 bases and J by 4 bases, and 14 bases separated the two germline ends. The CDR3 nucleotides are TGTGCCAGCAGCCTTGGTGAGACCTTCTATGGCTACACCTTC. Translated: CASSLGETFYGYTF.

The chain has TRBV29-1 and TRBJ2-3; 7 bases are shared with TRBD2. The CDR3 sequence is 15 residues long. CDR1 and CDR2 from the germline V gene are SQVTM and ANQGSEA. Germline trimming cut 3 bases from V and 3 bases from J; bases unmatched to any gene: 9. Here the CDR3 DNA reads TGCAGCGTTGACGTGAGCGGGATGGTAACAGATACGCAGTATTTT. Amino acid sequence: CSVDVSGMVTDTQYF.

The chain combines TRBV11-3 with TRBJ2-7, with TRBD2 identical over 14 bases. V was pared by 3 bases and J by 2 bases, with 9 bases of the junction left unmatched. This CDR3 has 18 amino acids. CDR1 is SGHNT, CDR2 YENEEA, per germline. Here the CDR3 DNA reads TGTGCCAGCAGCTTTAAAGGGACTAGCGGGAGTGGGGCCTACGAGCAGTACTTC. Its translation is CASSFKGTSGSGAYEQYF. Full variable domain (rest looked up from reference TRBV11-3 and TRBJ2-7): EAGVVQSPRYKIIEKKQPVAFWCNPISGHNTLYWYLQNLGQGPELLIRYENEEAVDDSQLPKDRFSAERLKGVDSTLKIQPAELGDSAVYLCASSFKGTSGSGAYEQYFGPGTRLTVT.

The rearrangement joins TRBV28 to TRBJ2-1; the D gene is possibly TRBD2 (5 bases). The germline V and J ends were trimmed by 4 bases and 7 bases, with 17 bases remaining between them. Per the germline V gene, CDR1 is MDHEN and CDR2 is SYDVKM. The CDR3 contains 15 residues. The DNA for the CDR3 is TGTGCCAGCAGTTCCCGCTCCCTCGGGGAGAATGAGCAGTTCTTC. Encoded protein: CASSSRSLGENEQFF.

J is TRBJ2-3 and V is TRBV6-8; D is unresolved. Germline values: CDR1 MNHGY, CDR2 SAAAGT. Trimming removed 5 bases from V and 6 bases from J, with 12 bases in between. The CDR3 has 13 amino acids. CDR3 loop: CASSTTGSDTQYF. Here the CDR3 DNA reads TGTGCCAGCAGTACCACCGGGTCGGATACGCAGTATTTT.

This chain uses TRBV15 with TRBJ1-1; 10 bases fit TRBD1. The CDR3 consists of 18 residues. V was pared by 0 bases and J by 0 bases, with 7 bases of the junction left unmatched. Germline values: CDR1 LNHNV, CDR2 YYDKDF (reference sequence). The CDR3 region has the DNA TGTGCCACCAGCAGAGATTCCCTCGACAGGGGGCTGAACACTGAAGCTTTCTTT. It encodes CATSRDSLDRGLNTEAFF.

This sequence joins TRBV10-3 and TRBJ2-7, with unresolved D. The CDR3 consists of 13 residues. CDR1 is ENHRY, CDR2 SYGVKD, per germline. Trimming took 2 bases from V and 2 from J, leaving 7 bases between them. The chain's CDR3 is CAISEAGTYEQYF. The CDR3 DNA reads TGTGCCATCAGTGAGGCAGGAACCTACGAGCAGTACTTC.

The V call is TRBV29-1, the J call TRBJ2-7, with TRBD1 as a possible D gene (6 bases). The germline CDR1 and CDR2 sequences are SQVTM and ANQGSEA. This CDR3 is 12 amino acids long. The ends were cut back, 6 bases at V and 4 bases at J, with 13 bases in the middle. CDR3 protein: CSVRRDNYEQYF. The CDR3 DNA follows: TGCAGCGTGCGCCGGGACAATTACGAGCAGTACTTC.

The CDR3 nucleotides are TGTGCCAGCAGTAAAAGCCAGGGGGCCGGCAATCAGCCCCAGCATTTT. Protein product: CASSKSQGAGNQPQHF. This chain joins TRBV6-8 and TRBJ1-5; 8 nucleotides match TRBD1. The J segment lost 2 bases and the V segment lost 5 bases, leaving 8 bases of the junction unmatched. This CDR3 region has 16 residues. Germline CDR1 is MNHGY and CDR2 is SAAAGT.

The CDR3 loop reads CASSPTGGGQETQYF. In nucleotides, the CDR3 is TGTGCCAGCAGTCCTACCGGGGGAGGCCAAGAGACCCAGTACTTC. The V and J genes are TRBV6-8 and TRBJ2-5; a possible D gene is TRBD2 (6 bases). Germline V gene sequence: CDR1 MNHGY, CDR2 SAAAGT. Trimming pared 5 bases from V and 1 base from J, leaving 14 bases between. This CDR3 spans 15 amino acids.

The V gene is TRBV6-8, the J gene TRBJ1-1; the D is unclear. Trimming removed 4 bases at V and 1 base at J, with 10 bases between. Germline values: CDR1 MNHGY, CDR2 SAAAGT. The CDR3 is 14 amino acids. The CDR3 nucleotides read TGTGCCAGCAGTTTATGGGTCAGGAACACTGAAGCTTTCTTT. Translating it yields CASSLWVRNTEAFF.

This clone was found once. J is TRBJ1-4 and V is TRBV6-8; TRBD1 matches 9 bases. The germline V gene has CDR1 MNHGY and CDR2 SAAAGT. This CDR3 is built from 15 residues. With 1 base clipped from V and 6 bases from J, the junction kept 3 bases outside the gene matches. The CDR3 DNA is TGTGCCAGCAGTTACTTGGGACAGGGCTATGAAAAACTGTTTTTT. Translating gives CASSYLGQGYEKLFF.

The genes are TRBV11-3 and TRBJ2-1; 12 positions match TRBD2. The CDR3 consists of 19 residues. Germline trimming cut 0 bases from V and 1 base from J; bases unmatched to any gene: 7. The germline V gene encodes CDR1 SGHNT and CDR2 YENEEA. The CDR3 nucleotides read TGTGCCAGCAGCTTAGATACACTAGCGGGAGGAGGGTCCTACAATGAGCAGTTCTTC. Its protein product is CASSLDTLAGGGSYNEQFF.

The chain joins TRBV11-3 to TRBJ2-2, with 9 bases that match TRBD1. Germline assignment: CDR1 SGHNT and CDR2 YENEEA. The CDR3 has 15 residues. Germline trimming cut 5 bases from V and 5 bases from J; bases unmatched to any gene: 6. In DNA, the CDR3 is TGTGCCAGCAGCGGAGGGACAGGGTCTACCGGGGAGCTGTTTTTT. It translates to CASSGGTGSTGELFF.

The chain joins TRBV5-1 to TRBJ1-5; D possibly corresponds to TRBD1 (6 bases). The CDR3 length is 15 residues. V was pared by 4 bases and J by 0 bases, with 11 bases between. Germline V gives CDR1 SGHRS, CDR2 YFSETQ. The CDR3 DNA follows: TGCGCCAGCAGCCGGGACACGAATAGCAATCAGCCCCAGCATTTT. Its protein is CASSRDTNSNQPQHF. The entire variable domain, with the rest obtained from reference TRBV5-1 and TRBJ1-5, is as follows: KAGVTQTPRYLIKTRGQQVTLSCSPISGHRSVSWYQQTPGQGLQFLFEYFSETQRNKGNFPGRFSGRQFSNSRSEMNVSTLELGDSALYLCASSRDTNSNQPQHFGDGTRLSIL.

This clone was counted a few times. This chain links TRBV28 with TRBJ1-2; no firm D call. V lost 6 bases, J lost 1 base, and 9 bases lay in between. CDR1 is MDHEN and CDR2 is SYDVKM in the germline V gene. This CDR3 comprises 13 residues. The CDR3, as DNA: TGTGCCAGCAGGGAGACTGGTAACTATGGCTACACCTTC. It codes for CASRETGNYGYTF.

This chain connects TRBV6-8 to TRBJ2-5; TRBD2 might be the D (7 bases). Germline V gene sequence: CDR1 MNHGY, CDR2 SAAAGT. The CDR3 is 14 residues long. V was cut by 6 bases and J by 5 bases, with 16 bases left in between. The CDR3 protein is CASSSGGLGETQYF. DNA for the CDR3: TGTGCCAGCAGCTCCGGGGGGCTCGGGGAGACCCAGTACTTC.

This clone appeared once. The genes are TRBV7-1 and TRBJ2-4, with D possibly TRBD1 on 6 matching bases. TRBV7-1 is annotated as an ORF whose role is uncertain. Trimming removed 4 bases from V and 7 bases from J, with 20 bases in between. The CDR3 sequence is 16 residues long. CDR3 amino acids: CASSLGTTGFGNIQYF. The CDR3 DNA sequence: TGTGCCAGCAGCTTGGGCACAACAGGGTTCGGGAACATTCAGTACTTC.

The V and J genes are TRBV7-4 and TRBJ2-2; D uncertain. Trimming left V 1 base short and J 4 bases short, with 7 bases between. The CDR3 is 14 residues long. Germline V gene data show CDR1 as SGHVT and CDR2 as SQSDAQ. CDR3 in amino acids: CASSLGWVTGELFF. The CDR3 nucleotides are TGTGCCAGCAGCTTAGGGTGGGTCACCGGGGAGCTGTTTTTT.

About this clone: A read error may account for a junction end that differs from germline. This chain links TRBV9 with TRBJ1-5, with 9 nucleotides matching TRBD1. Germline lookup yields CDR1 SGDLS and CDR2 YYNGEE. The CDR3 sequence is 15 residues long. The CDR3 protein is CASSEYGQGNQPQHF. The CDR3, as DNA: TGTGCCAGCAGTGAATATGGACAGGGGAATCAGCCCCAACATTTT.

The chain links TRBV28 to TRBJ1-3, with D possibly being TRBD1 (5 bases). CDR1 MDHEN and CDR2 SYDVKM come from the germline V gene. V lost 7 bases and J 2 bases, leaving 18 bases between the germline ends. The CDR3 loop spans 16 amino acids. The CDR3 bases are TGTGCCAGCACTCCCGGGGGATATTCTACTGGAAACACCATATATTTT. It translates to CASTPGGYSTGNTIYF.